Sequencing of this TCR beta chain was carried out in a study of T-cell memory formation after mild COVID-19. Study information: Clustering of TCRs was largely donor specific. Study findings and constraints: Confirmation of SARS-CoV-2 specificity was lacking for second-wave clones peaking day 37.

This clonotype was seen a few times. The antigen is not known. Using its own MiXCR run on the 5' RACE reads, TCRdb lists one record per CDR3 protein. The data contain 350,000 to 450,000 distinct CDR3 sequences, around 28% of them singletons. CDR1 SGDLS and CDR2 YYNGEE come from the germline V gene. Trimming took 4 bases from V and 4 from J, leaving 14 bases between them. CDR3 length equals 14 residues. This chain joins TRBV9 and TRBJ2-5; possibly TRBD2 for D (5 bases). Sequencing was carried out using PBMCs or a T cell subset sorted from them (not recorded which). The TCR originated in an adult woman who had mild COVID-19 (a few samples of this study predate the infection). Cell type and time point are not known. CDR3 nucleotides: TGTGCCAGCAGCCCCGAGGGTAGAGGAGAGACCCAGTACTTC. This codes for CASSPEGRGETQYF.